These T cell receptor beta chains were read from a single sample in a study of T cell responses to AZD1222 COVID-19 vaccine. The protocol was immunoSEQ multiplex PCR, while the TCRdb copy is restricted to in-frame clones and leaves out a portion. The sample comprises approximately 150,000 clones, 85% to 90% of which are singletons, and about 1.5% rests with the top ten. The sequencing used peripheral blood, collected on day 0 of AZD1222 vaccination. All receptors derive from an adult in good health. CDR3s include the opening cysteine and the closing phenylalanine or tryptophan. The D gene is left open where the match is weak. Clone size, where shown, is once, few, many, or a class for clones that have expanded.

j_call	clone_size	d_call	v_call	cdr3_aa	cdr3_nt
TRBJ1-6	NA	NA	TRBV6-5	CASSSGSSYNSPLHF	TGTGCCAGCAGTTCAGGGAGCTCCTATAATTCACCCCTCCACTTT
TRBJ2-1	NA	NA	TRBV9	CASSATLLGGGFNEQFF	TGTGCCAGCAGCGCCACCCTCCTAGGGGGAGGGTTCAATGAGCAGTTCTTC
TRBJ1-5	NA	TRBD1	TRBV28	CASSLPGQGPLRPQHF	TGTGCCAGCAGTCTCCCCGGACAGGGGCCTTTACGGCCCCAGCATTTT
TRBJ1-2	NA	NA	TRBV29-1	CSAAPPGRHGYTF	TGCAGCGCCGCACCCCCCGGGAGGCATGGCTACACCTTC
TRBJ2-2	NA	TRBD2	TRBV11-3	CASSWTSGSTGELFF	TGTGCCAGCAGCTGGACTAGCGGGAGTACCGGGGAGCTGTTTTTT
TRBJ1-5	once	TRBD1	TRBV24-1	CATSETGATPAQHF	TGTGCCACCAGTGAAACAGGGGCCACTCCGGCCCAGCATTTT
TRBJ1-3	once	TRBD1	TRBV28	CASRLQGLGNTIYF	TGTGCCAGCAGACTACAGGGGCTGGGAAACACCATATATTTT
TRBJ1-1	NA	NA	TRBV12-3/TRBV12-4	CASSLEGSGPAFF	TGTGCCAGCAGTTTGGAGGGTTCGGGACCGGCTTTCTTT
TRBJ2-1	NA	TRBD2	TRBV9	CASSTSGTSYNEQFF	TGTGCCAGCAGCACTAGCGGGACCTCCTACAATGAGCAGTTCTTC
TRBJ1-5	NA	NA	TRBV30	CAWSVTGNQPQHF	TGTGCCTGGAGTGTGACAGGCAATCAGCCCCAGCATTTT
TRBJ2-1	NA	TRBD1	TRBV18	CASSPAAGQGYNEQFF	TGTGCCAGCTCACCAGCGGCGGGACAGGGCTACAATGAGCAGTTCTTC
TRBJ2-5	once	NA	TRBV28	CASSLGETQYF	TGTGCCAGCAGTTTGGGAGAGACCCAGTACTTC
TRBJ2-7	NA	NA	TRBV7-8	CASSLVSSGAGEQYF	TGTGCCAGCAGCTTAGTATCGTCTGGGGCCGGAGAGCAGTACTTC
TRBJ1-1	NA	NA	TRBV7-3	CASSPNPGPNTEAFF	TGTGCCAGCAGCCCAAACCCGGGACCGAACACTGAAGCTTTCTTT
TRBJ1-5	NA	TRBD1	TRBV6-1	CASSETGGSNQPQHF	TGTGCCAGCAGTGAAACAGGGGGGTCCAATCAGCCCCAGCATTTT
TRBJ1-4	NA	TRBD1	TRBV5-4	CASSLRTGNEKLFF	TGTGCCAGCAGCCTACGGACAGGGAACGAAAAACTGTTTTTT
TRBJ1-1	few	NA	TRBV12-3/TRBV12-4	CASSPNTEAFF	TGTGCCAGCAGCCCAAACACTGAAGCTTTCTTT
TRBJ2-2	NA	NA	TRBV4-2	CASSQGVKGGNTGELFF	TGTGCCAGCAGCCAAGGGGTTAAGGGCGGAAACACCGGGGAGCTGTTTTTT
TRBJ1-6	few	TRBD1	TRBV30	CAWTSGRGNSPLHF	TGTGCCTGGACCAGCGGCAGGGGGAATTCACCCCTCCACTTT
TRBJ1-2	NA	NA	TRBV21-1	CASSKGCTRGGGYTF	TGTGCCAGCAGCAAAGGATGCACAAGGGGCGGCGGCTACACCTTC
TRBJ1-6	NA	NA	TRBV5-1	CASSIDRASPLHF	TGCGCCAGCAGCATCGACAGAGCTTCACCCCTCCACTTT
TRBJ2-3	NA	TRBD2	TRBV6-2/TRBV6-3	CASSGRSSGTTLSDTQYF	TGTGCCAGCAGCGGCCGTTCGTCCGGGACTACACTCTCAGATACGCAGTATTTT
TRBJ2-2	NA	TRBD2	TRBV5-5	CASSLVSASGYTGELFF	TGTGCCAGCAGCTTGGTCTCGGCTAGCGGATACACCGGGGAGCTGTTTTTT
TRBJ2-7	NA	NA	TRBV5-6	CASSSGSRAAEQYF	TGTGCCAGCAGCTCAGGATCTCGGGCGGCCGAGCAGTACTTC
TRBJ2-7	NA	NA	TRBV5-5	CASSLDIWYDEQYF	TGTGCCAGCAGCTTGGATATTTGGTACGACGAGCAGTACTTC
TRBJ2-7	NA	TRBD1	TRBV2	CANARDRISYEQYF	TGTGCCAACGCCCGGGACAGGATCTCCTACGAGCAGTACTTC
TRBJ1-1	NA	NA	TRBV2	CASRKQGPNTEAFF	TGTGCCAGCAGGAAACAGGGTCCTAACACTGAAGCTTTCTTT
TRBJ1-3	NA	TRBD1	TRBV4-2	CASSQDIPGGYSGNTIYF	TGTGCCAGCAGCCAAGACATCCCAGGGGGCTACTCTGGAAACACCATATATTTT
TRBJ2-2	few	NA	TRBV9	CASSVTSLILGTGELFF	TGTGCCAGCAGCGTAACCTCCCTCATCTTAGGCACCGGGGAGCTGTTTTTT
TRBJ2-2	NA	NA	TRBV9	CASSVGNTGELFF	TGTGCCAGCAGCGTAGGAAACACCGGGGAGCTGTTTTTT
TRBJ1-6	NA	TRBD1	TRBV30	CAWRSTGGGSPLHF	TGTGCCTGGAGGTCGACAGGGGGCGGTTCACCCCTCCACTTT